This is a list of T cell receptor beta chains from one sample in a study of blood T cell repertoires in COVID-19. Repertoires were generated with immunoSEQ multiplex PCR, while TCRdb's copy carries only in-frame clones and drops some. The repertoire holds approximately 290,000 clones, with 65% to 85% as singletons. The sequencing input was peripheral blood. These receptors all stem from a person in their 70s with COVID-19, enrolled during active disease. CDR3s include the opening cysteine and the closing phenylalanine or tryptophan. D genes are given only for firm matches. A clone size is listed for some rows: how often the clone was seen (once, few, many), or a class if it is expanded.

v_gene	abundance	j_gene	d_gene	CDR3nt	CDR3aa
TRBV7-8	-	TRBJ1-4	TRBD1	TGTGCCAGCAGCCGGGGACAGGATAATGAAAAACTGTTTTTT	CASSRGQDNEKLFF
TRBV6-2/TRBV6-3	-	TRBJ2-5	-	TGTGCCAGCAGTTCCCTCGGACAGTTACAAGAGACCCAGTACTTC	CASSSLGQLQETQYF
TRBV6-4	-	TRBJ1-2	-	TGTGCCAGCAGCAACTCTTATGGCTACACCTTC	CASSNSYGYTF
TRBV23-1	-	TRBJ1-4	-	TGCGCCAGTCCCCCGGGGGGTGTGGAAAAACTGTTTTTT	CASPPGGVEKLFF
TRBV2	-	TRBJ1-3	TRBD1	TGTGCCAGCAGCCCCGGGACAGCTGGAAACACCATATATTTT	CASSPGTAGNTIYF
TRBV7-2	-	TRBJ2-5	TRBD1	TGTGCCAGCAGCTTAGGGGGACAGGGGCGAGAGACCCAGTACTTC	CASSLGGQGRETQYF
TRBV28	-	TRBJ2-7	TRBD2	TGTGCCAGCAGTATCTCTAGCGGGCGTGGGTCCTACGAGCAGTACTTC	CASSISSGRGSYEQYF
TRBV7-2	few	TRBJ2-2	TRBD2	TGTGCCAGCAGCTTAACTAGCGTCGGGGAGCTGTTTTTT	CASSLTSVGELFF
TRBV12-3/TRBV12-4	-	TRBJ1-5	-	TGTGCCAGCAGTTTCAGGTCCGATCAGCCCCAGCATTTT	CASSFRSDQPQHF
TRBV4-3	-	TRBJ2-1	-	TGCGCCAGCAGCCAAGATTACTACAATGAGCAGTTCTTC	CASSQDYYNEQFF
TRBV3-1/TRBV3-2	once	TRBJ1-3	-	TGTGCCAGCAGCCAGCCGGGGAACTCTGGAAACACCATATATTTT	CASSQPGNSGNTIYF
TRBV4-2	once	TRBJ1-3	-	TGTGCCAGCAGGGACCGGGATGTAGGAAACACCATATATTTT	CASRDRDVGNTIYF
TRBV4-3	-	TRBJ1-2	-	TGCGCCAGCAGCCAAGATACAGGCAGGCAGTCTTTTGGCTACACCTTC	CASSQDTGRQSFGYTF
TRBV10-1	-	TRBJ2-1	TRBD1	TGCGCGAACTTAATTATCCCCTCGGACAGGGGTATCGAGAATGAGCAGTTCTTC	CANLIIPSDRGIENEQFF
TRBV5-1	-	TRBJ1-4	TRBD1	TGCGCCAGCAGGGGACAGGGTTTAGAAAAACTGTTTTTT	CASRGQGLEKLFF